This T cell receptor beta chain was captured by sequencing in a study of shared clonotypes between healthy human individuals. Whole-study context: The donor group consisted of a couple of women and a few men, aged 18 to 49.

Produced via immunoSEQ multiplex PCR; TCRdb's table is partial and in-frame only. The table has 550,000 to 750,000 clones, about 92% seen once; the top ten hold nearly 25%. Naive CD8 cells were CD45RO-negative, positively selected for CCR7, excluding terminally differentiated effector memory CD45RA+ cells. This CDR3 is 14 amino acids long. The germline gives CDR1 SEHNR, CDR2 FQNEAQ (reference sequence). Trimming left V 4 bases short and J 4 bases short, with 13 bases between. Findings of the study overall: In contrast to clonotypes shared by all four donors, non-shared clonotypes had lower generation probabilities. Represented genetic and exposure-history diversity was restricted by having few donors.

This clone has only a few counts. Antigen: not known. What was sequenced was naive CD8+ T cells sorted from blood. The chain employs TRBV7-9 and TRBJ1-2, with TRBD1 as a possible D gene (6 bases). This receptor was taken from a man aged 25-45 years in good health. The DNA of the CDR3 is TGTGCCAGCAGCTCCCCTCAGGACAGCTATGGCTACACCTTC. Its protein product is CASSSPQDSYGYTF.